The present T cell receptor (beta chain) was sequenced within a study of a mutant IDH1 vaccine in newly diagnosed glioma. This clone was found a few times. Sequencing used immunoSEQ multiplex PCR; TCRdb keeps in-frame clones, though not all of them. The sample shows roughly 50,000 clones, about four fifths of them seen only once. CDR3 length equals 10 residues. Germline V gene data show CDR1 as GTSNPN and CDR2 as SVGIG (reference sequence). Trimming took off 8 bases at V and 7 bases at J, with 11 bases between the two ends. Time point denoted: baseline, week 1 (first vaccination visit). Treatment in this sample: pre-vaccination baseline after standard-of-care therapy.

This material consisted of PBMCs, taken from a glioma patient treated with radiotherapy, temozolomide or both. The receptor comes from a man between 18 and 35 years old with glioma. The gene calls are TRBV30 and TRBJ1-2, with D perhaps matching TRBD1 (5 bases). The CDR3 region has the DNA TGTGCCGGGGGAACCCTTGGCTACACCTTC. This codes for CAGGTLGYTF. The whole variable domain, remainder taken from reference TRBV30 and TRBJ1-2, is SQTIHQWPATLVQPVGSPLSLECTVEGTSNPNLYWYRQAAGRGLQLLFYSVGIGQISSEVPQNLSASRPQDRQFILSSKKLLLSDSGFYLCAGGTLGYTFGSGTRLTVV.